These 27 T cell receptor beta chains share one sample of origin, sequenced in a study of resident and recirculating memory T cells in vitiligo. TCRdb keeps only in-frame clones here, not all; method: immunoSEQ multiplex PCR. The profile shows 55,000 to 75,000 clones, approximately 93% of them singletons. Sequencing used blood. Receptors were obtained from a male donor with vitiligo.

The chain joins TRBV7-9 to TRBJ1-1, with D perhaps TRBD1 (5 bases). This CDR3 comprises 15 residues. Per germline, CDR1 SEHNR and CDR2 FQNEAQ (reference sequence). Trimming removed 0 bases at V and 1 base at J, with 9 bases between. In DNA form, the CDR3 reads TGTGCCAGCAGCTTAGCGCGCAGGGAGAACACTGAAGCTTTCTTT. Translating gives CASSLARRENTEAFF.

The rearrangement joins TRBV6-5 to TRBJ1-4, with 8 bases fitting TRBD1. Germline V gives CDR1 MNHEY, CDR2 SVGAGI. Germline trimming cut 2 bases from V and 8 bases from J; bases unmatched to any gene: 10. There are 16 residues in the CDR3. CDR3: CASSYTRLGQGEKLFF. The CDR3 region has the DNA TGTGCCAGCAGTTACACGCGACTTGGACAGGGAGAAAAACTGTTTTTT.

This clone was seen only once. This chain joins TRBV5-6 and TRBJ2-7; D not certain. Germline V gene data show CDR1 as SGHDT and CDR2 as YYEEEE. The CDR3 runs 14 residues. Deletions cut 4 bases from V and 1 base from J, with 12 bases between. CDR3 sequence: CASSHTTTSYEQYF. CDR3 DNA sequence: TGTGCCAGCAGCCACACGACGACATCCTACGAGCAGTACTTC.

This chain joins TRBV5-4 and TRBJ2-7, with 11 bases matching TRBD1. V lost 0 bases, J lost 4 bases, and 3 bases stayed unmatched. The CDR3 sequence is 15 residues long. Germline CDR1 is SGHNT and CDR2 is YYREEE (reference sequence). The CDR3 sequence is CASSLGGQGAYEQYF. In nucleotides, the CDR3 is TGTGCCAGCAGCTTGGGAGGACAGGGGGCTTACGAGCAGTACTTC.

V and J are TRBV10-3 and TRBJ1-1; 10 nucleotides align to TRBD1. Looked up from germline, CDR1 is ENHRY and CDR2 is SYGVKD. The CDR3 has 16 amino acids. V shed 0 bases, J shed 1 base, and the junction held 2 bases outside the gene matches. Written as DNA, the CDR3 is TGTGCCATCAGTGAGTCGAGGGACAGGGGGAACACTGAAGCTTTCTTT. It is translated as CAISESRDRGNTEAFF.

The rearrangement joins TRBV6-6 to TRBJ1-4; 8 nucleotides align to TRBD1. Germline V gene data show CDR1 as MNHNY and CDR2 as SVGAGI (reference sequence). This CDR3 region has 14 residues. Trimming removed 7 bases from V and 7 bases from J; junction bases left unmatched: 8. The CDR3 region has the DNA TGTGCCAGCATTATAGGACAGGGCGCTGAAAAACTGTTTTTT. Translating gives CASIIGQGAEKLFF.

The CDR3 DNA reads TGTGCCATCCCAACCGGGACAGGGGGGAACTATGGCTACACCTTC. Its translation is CAIPTGTGGNYGYTF. The chain has TRBV28 and TRBJ1-2; 11 bases align to TRBD1. V lost 10 bases and J lost 2; bases outside the gene matches: 9. Per germline, CDR1 MDHEN and CDR2 SYDVKM. CDR3 size: 15 residues.

This clone was picked up one time. The rearrangement links TRBV7-8 to TRBJ1-5, with D possibly TRBD1 on 5 matching bases. Germline-derived CDR1 and CDR2 are SGHVS and FQNEAQ. V shed 5 bases and J shed 7 bases, with 9 bases lying between them. This CDR3 has 12 amino acids. In DNA form, the CDR3 reads TGTGCCAGCAGCCTGACAGCACAGCCCCAGCATTTT. Translation: CASSLTAQPQHF.

The CDR3 region is CASSQEARRDTEAFF. As DNA, the CDR3 is TGCGCCAGCAGCCAAGAGGCCAGGAGGGACACTGAAGCTTTCTTT. The genes are TRBV4-3 and TRBJ1-1; D gene unclear. The CDR3 totals 15 residues. Trimming shortened V by 0 bases and J by 3 bases, and 11 bases separated the two germline ends. Germline assignment: CDR1 LGHNA and CDR2 YSLEER.

CDR3 in DNA: TGCGCCAGCAGTCAATCGTTGGCAGGCAGACAAGAGACCCAGTACTTC. This codes for CASSQSLAGRQETQYF. The rearrangement uses TRBV23-1 and TRBJ2-5; D unclear. TRBV23-1 is treated as an ORF (open reading frame) with a function not yet certain. Trimming stripped 0 bases from V and 2 bases from J, with 13 bases between. This CDR3 comprises 16 residues.

The chain is built from TRBV18 and TRBJ2-7; D unresolved. The germline CDR1 and CDR2 sequences are KGHSH and LQKENI. V was trimmed by 5 bases and J by 13 bases, leaving 24 bases between them. The CDR3 extends over 14 amino acids. The chain's CDR3 is CASSSTAKEGRLYF. In DNA form, the CDR3 reads TGTGCCAGCTCATCTACAGCTAAGGAAGGAAGGCTTTACTTC.

This clone appeared a few times. This chain joins TRBV7-2 and TRBJ2-2; 7 nucleotides match TRBD2. Trimming took 5 bases from V and 1 from J; bases not matched to a gene: 4. CDR1 and CDR2 (germline): SGHTA, FQGNSA. This CDR3 contains 15 residues. DNA of the CDR3: TGTGCCAGCAGCCCCGGCGGGGGGAACACCGGGGAGCTGTTTTTT. Translated: CASSPGGGNTGELFF.

In its sample, this clone was seen a few times. V usage is TRBV23-1 and J usage is TRBJ2-7; 8 bases are shared with TRBD1. TRBV23-1 is treated as an ORF (open reading frame) with a function not yet certain. The CDR3 has 15 residues. V lost 3 bases, J lost 3 bases, and 7 bases stayed unmatched. The DNA for the CDR3 is TGCGCCAGCAGTCACACGGACAGGGAGAGCTACGAGCAGTACTTC. It specifies CASSHTDRESYEQYF.

The chain employs TRBV28 and TRBJ2-7; TRBD1 might be the D (6 bases). The CDR3 sequence is 15 residues long. Between the trimmed V and J ends, which lost 4 bases and 0 bases, there was a span of 13 bases. Looked up from germline, CDR1 is MDHEN and CDR2 is SYDVKM. Written as DNA, the CDR3 is TGTGCCAGCAGTTACAGGGATTATCGCTCCTACGAGCAGTACTTC. As protein: CASSYRDYRSYEQYF.

The V gene is TRBV5-4, the J gene TRBJ2-3; D may be TRBD2 (5 bases). V lost 2 bases to trimming and J lost 4 bases, with 17 bases between them. From germline, CDR1 is SGHNT and CDR2 YYREEE (reference sequence). This CDR3 contains 16 residues. As DNA, the CDR3 is TGTGCCAGCAGCTTACCCACCGGACTTTTCGCAGATACGCAGTATTTT. This codes for CASSLPTGLFADTQYF.

The gene calls are TRBV30 and TRBJ1-1; D is perhaps TRBD1 (5 bases). Germline V lookup: CDR1 GTSNPN, CDR2 SVGIG (reference sequence). V dropped 4 bases and J dropped 1 base, with 16 bases sitting between them. The CDR3 extends over 15 amino acids. In nucleotides, the CDR3 is TGTGCCTGGAAAAGGAGGGACGCCTCGAACACTGAAGCTTTCTTT. Translation gives CAWKRRDASNTEAFF.

The chain has TRBV27 and TRBJ2-5; 8 bases line up with TRBD2. The CDR3 loop spans 15 amino acids. Trimming cost V 0 bases and J 2 bases; bases outside gene matches: 2. Germline-derived CDR1 and CDR2 are MNHEY and SMNVEV (reference sequence). The CDR3 is CASSLSIAGQETQYF. The CDR3 DNA reads TGTGCCAGCAGTTTATCTATAGCGGGGCAAGAGACCCAGTACTTC.

The V and J genes are TRBV5-5 and TRBJ2-3; 8 nucleotides align to TRBD2. V shed 0 bases and J 4 bases; nucleotides not matched to a gene: 7. The germline gives CDR1 SGHKS, CDR2 YYEKEE (reference sequence). The CDR3 sequence is 16 residues long. The CDR3 is CASSLGTSSYPDTQYF. CDR3 nucleotide sequence: TGTGCCAGCAGCTTGGGGACTAGCTCATACCCAGATACGCAGTATTTT.

J is TRBJ2-5 and V is TRBV5-1; D is perhaps TRBD1 (6 bases). Germline V gene lookup returns CDR1 SGHRS and CDR2 YFSETQ. The length of the CDR3 is 14 residues. V was clipped by 4 bases and J by 1 base, with 11 bases between them. CDR3 protein: CASSPQGVQETQYF. CDR3 bases: TGCGCCAGCAGCCCACAGGGCGTCCAAGAGACCCAGTACTTC.

This chain connects TRBV27 to TRBJ2-5; weak D call: TRBD1 (5 bases). The CDR3 has 13 residues. Germline V gene data show CDR1 as MNHEY and CDR2 as SMNVEV (reference sequence). V was shortened by 6 bases and J by 2 bases, with 10 bases between the two germline ends. CDR3 sequence (DNA): TGTGCCAGCAGCACCACAGGACAAGAGACCCAGTACTTC. It specifies CASSTTGQETQYF.

The count of this clone is one. This chain joins TRBV5-6 and TRBJ2-7, with TRBD1 matching over 8 bases. Germline V CDR1 and CDR2: SGHDT, YYEEEE. The CDR3 is made up of 15 amino acids. V trimming: 4 bases; J trimming: 2 bases; junction bases outside the gene matches: 8. CDR3 loop: CASSLTGGPTYEQYF. The CDR3 DNA follows: TGTGCCAGCAGCCTAACAGGGGGGCCTACCTACGAGCAGTACTTC.

CDR3 in DNA: TGTGCCAGCAGTTCTACAGGGGCCGGGGGAGATACGCAGTATTTT. Protein sequence: CASSSTGAGGDTQYF. V gene TRBV2 combines with J gene TRBJ2-3, with D tentatively TRBD1 (7 bases). CDR1 is SNHLY, CDR2 FYNNEI, per germline. Between the trimmed V and J ends, which lost 5 bases and 5 bases, there was a span of 17 bases. The CDR3 is 15 residues long.

The genes are TRBV9 and TRBJ1-5; tentative D call: TRBD1 (5 bases). The CDR3 has 15 amino acids. The V end lost 0 bases, the J end lost 0 bases, and 7 bases lay between the germline ends. Germline CDR1 reads SGDLS; CDR2 reads YYNGEE. The CDR3 nucleotides are TGTGCCAGCAGCGTAGAAGGGGTTAGCAATCAGCCCCAGCATTTT. This encodes CASSVEGVSNQPQHF.

The gene calls are TRBV20-1 and TRBJ2-5; no clear D gene. In germline, CDR1 is DFQATT, CDR2 SNEGSKA (reference sequence). V lost 7 bases to trimming and J lost 5 bases, with 8 bases between them. The CDR3 covers 10 residues. CDR3 protein: CSVRPETQYF. The CDR3 DNA is TGCAGTGTCAGGCCGGAGACCCAGTACTTC.

CDR3 sequence reads: CASSSTTSSTDTQYF. The DNA of the CDR3 is TGTGCCAGCAGCTCGACTACCTCTAGCACAGATACGCAGTATTTT. This chain links TRBV7-3 with TRBJ2-3, with D perhaps TRBD2 (5 bases). The length of the CDR3 is 15 residues. Trimming removed 4 bases at V and 0 bases at J, with 11 bases between. Germline CDR1 is SGHTA and CDR2 is FQGTGA.

The V and J genes are TRBV18 and TRBJ1-5, with TRBD1 matching over 9 bases. Germline CDR1 and CDR2: KGHSH and LQKENI. The CDR3 runs 17 residues. The V gene end was trimmed by 5 bases and the J gene end by 0 bases; junction bases not matched to a gene: 8. CDR3 DNA: TGTGCCAGCTCAGCGACAGGGGGGAAATATAGCAATCAGCCCCAGCATTTT. It specifies CASSATGGKYSNQPQHF.

This chain links TRBV4-3 with TRBJ2-6, with 9 bases matching TRBD2. The V gene end was trimmed by 7 bases and the J gene end by 2 bases; junction bases not matched to a gene: 9. The CDR3 is 17 amino acids. Germline values: CDR1 LGHNA, CDR2 YSLEER. CDR3 sequence: CASKAGGGHPGANVLTF. The CDR3 region has the DNA TGCGCCAGCAAGGCGGGAGGGGGGCATCCTGGGGCCAACGTCCTGACTTTC.